This T cell receptor (beta chain) is from a study of identifying expanded T cells in peripheral blood. The repertoire was sequenced with immunoSEQ multiplex PCR; TCRdb's copy has only in-frame clones and lacks some. The top ten clones hold approximately 16% of a sample with approximately 100,000 clones, roughly 89% of them seen once. V lost 0 bases to trimming and J lost 5 bases, with 12 bases between them. The CDR3 extends over 16 amino acids. Per germline, CDR1 SGHNT and CDR2 YYREEE (reference sequence). Study-level findings and limits: Over approximately two and four weeks, about 15 and 18 clones changed, versus around 1.3 between replicates. Roughly two-week clone count variance significantly increased as total template count grew.

For this clone: The antigen is not known.

No infections or other immune events were documented during collection. Sequenced: blood. This TCR derives from a person aged 18 to 75 in good health. The genes are TRBV5-4 and TRBJ1-6; D possibly corresponds to TRBD1 (5 bases). CDR3 amino acids: CASSLGNRPDNSPLHF. The DNA of the CDR3 is TGTGCCAGCAGCTTGGGTAACAGGCCTGATAATTCACCCCTCCACTTT.